The next 18 T cell receptor beta chains were all read from a single sample in a study of T cell repertoires in cytomegalovirus infection. One entry per CDR3 protein results from TCRdb running MiXCR on the reads. The table has 800,000 to 950,000 distinct CDR3 sequences, 32% seen once; the top ten hold about an eighth. These TCRs are of unknown antigen specificity. Source: cultured CD8+ T cells from PBMCs, taken from culture after CMV antigen stimulation. These TCRs come from a human donor in good health (CMV status not recorded). Some clones in this sample may be carry-over from other donors' samples.

This clonotype has more than one count but fewer than ten. CDR3 in DNA: TGCGCCAGCAGGGGACAGAAAAAACTAGCGGGGACGGCAGATACGCAGTATTTT. It yields the protein CASRGQKKLAGTADTQYF. The chain joins TRBV4-1 to TRBJ2-3; TRBD2 matches at 10 bases. Trimming took 6 bases from V and 4 from J; bases not matched to a gene: 16. From germline, CDR1 is MGHRA and CDR2 YSYEKL. The CDR3 loop spans 18 amino acids.

This chain joins TRBV19 and TRBJ1-5; D is undetermined. Germline CDR1 reads LNHDA; CDR2 reads SQIVND (reference sequence). Deletions cut 2 bases from V and 5 bases from J, with 7 bases between. The CDR3 is 13 amino acids. DNA for the CDR3: TGTGCCAGTAGTATAAAAGGGCATCAGCCCCAGCATTTT. Protein sequence: CASSIKGHQPQHF.

The chain couples TRBV6-5 to TRBJ2-3; possible D gene TRBD2, 5 bases. Trimming left V 2 bases short and J 0 bases short, with 12 bases between. This CDR3 contains 16 residues. Germline CDR1 and CDR2: MNHEY and SVGAGI. The CDR3 bases are TGTGCCAGCAGTTACAGACTACGACCTAGCACAGATACGCAGTATTTT. As protein: CASSYRLRPSTDTQYF.

The sample holds one count of this clonotype. The chain uses TRBV20-1 and TRBJ1-1, with a tentative D call TRBD1 (5 bases). CDR3 length equals 13 residues. Germline V gene sequence: CDR1 DFQATT, CDR2 SNEGSKA (reference sequence). With 5 bases removed from V and 3 bases from J, the gap between germline ends came to 13 bases. The CDR3 DNA reads as TGCAGTGCTCCCGGACATCATTACACTGAAGCTTTCTTT. Encoded protein: CSAPGHHYTEAFF.

This CDR3 reads CARGQGYEQYV. CDR3 nucleotide sequence: TGTGCCAGGGGACAGGGGTACGAGCAGTACGTC. This sequence joins TRBV27 and TRBJ2-7, with 10 nucleotides matching TRBD1. Germline values: CDR1 MNHEY, CDR2 SMNVEV (reference sequence). The CDR3 contains 11 residues. V lost 9 bases, J lost 4 bases, and 0 bases stayed unmatched.

This clonotype was recorded many times. This sequence joins TRBV7-8 and TRBJ2-3, with TRBD1 matching over 8 bases. With 7 bases clipped from V and 1 base from J, the junction kept 7 bases outside the gene matches. The CDR3 totals 15 residues. Germline V gives CDR1 SGHVS, CDR2 FQNEAQ. The CDR3 loop reads CASNPGQGGTDTQYF. DNA for the CDR3: TGTGCCAGCAACCCAGGACAGGGTGGCACAGATACGCAGTATTTT.

This sequence joins TRBV7-9 and TRBJ1-1; TRBD1 is a possible D gene (5 bases). Trimming removed 0 bases from V and 3 bases from J, with 11 bases in between. The CDR3 is 15 amino acids. Per germline, CDR1 SEHNR and CDR2 FQNEAQ (reference sequence). The DNA of the CDR3 is TGTGCCAGCAGCTTAGCAACAGGTTTGCACACTGAAGCTTTCTTT. Translated: CASSLATGLHTEAFF.

CDR3: CASSQDPAGATNEKLFF. CDR3 nucleotide sequence: TGTGCCAGCAGCCAAGATCCAGCCGGAGCAACTAATGAAAAACTGTTTTTT. The chain combines TRBV4-2 with TRBJ1-4, with D hard to call. The CDR3 has 17 residues. Per germline, CDR1 LGHNA and CDR2 YNFKEQ. V was trimmed by 0 bases and J by 0 bases, leaving 11 bases between them.

The chain combines TRBV5-1 with TRBJ2-1; 8 bases fit TRBD2. Germline assignment: CDR1 SGHRS and CDR2 YFSETQ. The CDR3 totals 16 residues. V lost 4 bases and J lost 2; bases outside the gene matches: 8. The chain's CDR3 is CASSPTASGPYNEQFF. CDR3 nucleotides: TGCGCCAGCAGCCCGACGGCTAGCGGGCCCTACAATGAGCAGTTCTTC. Filled out from reference TRBV5-1 and TRBJ2-1, the complete variable domain reads KAGVTQTPRYLIKTRGQQVTLSCSPISGHRSVSWYQQTPGQGLQFLFEYFSETQRNKGNFPGRFSGRQFSNSRSEMNVSTLELGDSALYLCASSPTASGPYNEQFFGPGTRLTVL.

The V call is TRBV5-5, the J call TRBJ1-2; D is undetermined. Trimming took off 4 bases at V and 3 bases at J, with 10 bases between the two ends. The CDR3 has 13 residues. Germline lookup yields CDR1 SGHKS and CDR2 YYEKEE (reference sequence). The CDR3 nucleotides are TGTGCCAGCAGCGGCGTTATGGACTATGGCTACACCTTC. Translating it yields CASSGVMDYGYTF.

The chain couples TRBV4-1 to TRBJ1-2; D gene uncertain. Trimming removed 0 bases at V and 8 bases at J, with 16 bases between. The CDR3 has 15 amino acids. The germline CDR1 and CDR2 sequences are MGHRA and YSYEKL. This chain's CDR3 is CASSQEVLFVEGYTF. The CDR3 bases are TGCGCCAGCAGCCAAGAAGTCCTATTTGTTGAGGGCTACACCTTC.

This clonotype was detected a few times. The J gene is TRBJ2-3, the V gene TRBV7-9, with unresolved D. Per the germline V gene, CDR1 is SEHNR and CDR2 is FQNEAQ (reference sequence). Trimming shortened V by 6 bases and J by 1 base, and 11 bases separated the two germline ends. The CDR3 has 14 residues. The chain's CDR3 is CASSTSPGTDTQYF. DNA of the CDR3: TGTGCCAGCAGTACATCGCCTGGCACAGATACGCAGTATTTT. Full variable domain (outside the CDR3, taken from reference TRBV7-9 and TRBJ2-3): DTGVSQNPRHKITKRGQNVTFRCDPISEHNRLYWYRQTLGQGPEFLTYFQNEAQLEKSRLLSDRFSAERPKGSFSTLEIQRTEQGDSAMYLCASSTSPGTDTQYFGPGTRLTVL.

Of note for this clonotype: Germline and junction disagree at one end, which may indicate a read error. V gene TRBV12-3 or TRBV12-4 combines with J gene TRBJ1-2, with TRBD1 identical over 10 bases. CDR3 length equals 15 residues. This CDR3 reads CANSLLATGGFGYTF. The DNA for the CDR3 is TGTGCCAACAGTTTACTGGCGACAGGGGGCTTTGGCTACACCTTC.

This clonotype was observed many times. In DNA, the CDR3 is TGTGCCAGCAGCTTCCTCCGTAGCGGGGGGATTCACAATGAGCAGTTCTTC. Its protein product is CASSFLRSGGIHNEQFF. The chain combines TRBV7-8 with TRBJ2-1, with 10 bases identical to TRBD2. The ends lost 3 bases at V and 5 bases at J; junction bases unmatched: 10. Germline values: CDR1 SGHVS, CDR2 FQNEAQ. The CDR3 loop spans 17 amino acids.

V and J are TRBV5-1 and TRBJ2-1; TRBD1 might be the D (7 bases). Looked up from germline, CDR1 is SGHRS and CDR2 is YFSETQ. V was shortened by 1 base and J by 2 bases, with 13 bases between the two germline ends. The CDR3 runs 16 residues. CDR3: CASSLLATGPYNEQFF. The CDR3, as DNA: TGCGCCAGCAGCTTGCTAGCGACAGGGCCCTACAATGAGCAGTTCTTC.

The chain combines TRBV6-2 or TRBV6-3 with TRBJ2-7; D is possibly TRBD1 or TRBD2 (5 bases each). The CDR3 runs to 14 residues. Germline-derived CDR1 and CDR2 are MNHEY and SVGEGT. Trimming took off 2 bases at V and 3 bases at J, with 11 bases between the two ends. This CDR3 is CASSYQGRNYEQYV. CDR3 in DNA: TGTGCCAGCAGTTACCAGGGACGGAACTACGAGCAGTACGTC.

This clonotype was detected only a few times. The chain has TRBV7-6 and TRBJ2-2, with D perhaps assigned TRBD1 or TRBD2 (5 bases each). V gave up 1 base and J gave up 3 bases, with 18 bases separating them. Germline CDR1 is SGHVS and CDR2 is FNYEAQ. The CDR3 sequence is 18 residues long. The CDR3 DNA is TGTGCCAGCAGCTTAGTTTGGGGACCAGGGCCCGACACCGGGGAGCTGTTTTTT. Amino acid sequence: CASSLVWGPGPDTGELFF.

This clonotype showed up many times. This chain connects TRBV7-2 to TRBJ2-7; unclear D gene. Germline CDR1 reads SGHTA; CDR2 reads FQGNSA. The length of the CDR3 is 13 residues. Trimming left V 3 bases short and J 3 bases short, with 9 bases between. In nucleotides, the CDR3 is TGTGCCAGCAGCTTCGACGGTAACTACGAGCAGTACTTC. It yields the protein CASSFDGNYEQYF.